This T cell receptor (beta chain) was identified in a study of graft-versus-host responses after intestinal transplantation. Study findings and constraints: The recipient marrow held GvH clones, and some of them showed up first in ileum or blood.

V dropped 0 bases and J dropped 3; count of bases not matched to a gene: 8. In germline, CDR1 is LGHNA, CDR2 YNFKEQ. The CDR3 extends over 18 amino acids. Grafts had their tissue processed, releasing intraepithelial and lamina propria lymphocytes. The method was immunoSEQ multiplex PCR; TCRdb's version includes in-frame clones alone and lacks a portion of them. The data contain approximately 60,000 clones, around 86% of them singletons. To note about this clone: What it recognizes is unknown.

The receptor's source is a human patient who received an intestinal transplant, so some T cells may come from the graft donor. The rearrangement links TRBV4-2 to TRBJ2-1; 10 bases agree with TRBD2. This sample comprised ileum tissue, obtained less than 400 days after transplant. The CDR3 nucleotides read TGTGCCAGCAGCCAAGATTCAATCAGCGGGAGGGGCTACAATGAGCAGTTCTTC. Translation: CASSQDSISGRGYNEQFF.